One and the same sample provided the 32 T cell receptor beta chains below, sequenced in a study of T cell responses to AZD1222 COVID-19 vaccine (dated by TCRdb to the early 2020s). Taken with the paper, the label for time point translates to: baseline before first vaccination. The library was made by the immunoSEQ multiplex PCR assay. TCRdb holds this immuneACCESS table with in-frame rearrangements only. Some clones are missing; in checked studies, unresolved V genes explain under half, and the rest has no known cause. The table for this sample lists approximately 150,000 clones; roughly 91% of them were counted only once. The ten largest account for 1.5% to 2% of the sample. Here the sequenced sample was peripheral blood, taken on day 0 of AZD1222 vaccination. The receptor set was obtained from an adult in good health.

The chain joins TRBV11-2 to TRBJ1-3; D may be TRBD1 (5 bases). The CDR3 is 16 residues long. Germline V gene sequence: CDR1 SGHAT, CDR2 FQNNGV. With 1 base removed from V and 0 bases from J, the gap between germline ends came to 10 bases. CDR3 in DNA: TGTGCCAGCAGCTTAGGGGGGGGAGTCTCTGGAAACACCATATATTTT. Its protein product is CASSLGGGVSGNTIYF.

This sequence joins TRBV28 and TRBJ1-6, with D possibly matching TRBD1 (5 bases). CDR3 length: 15 residues. The germline V gene has CDR1 MDHEN and CDR2 SYDVKM. V lost 6 bases, J lost 9 bases, and 18 bases lay in between. CDR3 DNA: TGTGCCAGCAGAGGCACGAGGGGCCATCTTTCACCCCTCCACTTT. Residues: CASRGTRGHLSPLHF.

The genes are TRBV6-5 and TRBJ1-5; no clear D gene. Germline V lookup: CDR1 MNHEY, CDR2 SVGAGI. This CDR3 has 12 amino acids. The ends were cut back, 7 bases at V and 0 bases at J, with 4 bases in the middle. DNA of the CDR3: TGTGCCAGCAAGTATAGCAATCAGCCCCAGCATTTT. This sequence encodes CASKYSNQPQHF.

Only a few counts were recorded for this clone. The rearrangement uses TRBV7-3 and TRBJ1-1, with a weak D call TRBD1 (5 bases). V lost 5 bases and J lost 0, with 10 bases in between. The CDR3 loop spans 14 amino acids. From germline, CDR1 is SGHTA and CDR2 FQGTGA. In DNA, the CDR3 is TGTGCCAGCAGCCAGGGAGCCATGAACACTGAAGCTTTCTTT. Its protein product is CASSQGAMNTEAFF.

The chain couples TRBV5-1 to TRBJ2-5; a possible D gene is TRBD2 (6 bases). The CDR3 consists of 16 residues. With 3 bases removed from V and 2 bases from J, the gap between germline ends came to 17 bases. CDR1 SGHRS and CDR2 YFSETQ come from the germline V gene. The CDR3 DNA reads as TGCGCCAGCAGCTCACGCCCCCCAGCGGGTCAAGAGACCCAGTACTTC. Protein product: CASSSRPPAGQETQYF.

The V and J genes are TRBV28 and TRBJ1-1, with no clear D. There are 14 residues in the CDR3. Looked up from germline, CDR1 is MDHEN and CDR2 is SYDVKM. Trimming left V 4 bases short and J 3 bases short, with 12 bases between. The CDR3 DNA sequence: TGTGCCAGCAGTTCTCGGACGGACTACACTGAAGCTTTCTTT. Translation: CASSSRTDYTEAFF.

The J gene is TRBJ1-5, the V gene TRBV4-1, with D possibly matching TRBD1 (5 bases). The CDR3 extends over 19 amino acids. Looked up from germline, CDR1 is MGHRA and CDR2 is YSYEKL. The V gene lost 3 bases and the J gene lost 0 bases, with 21 bases spanning the gap. CDR3 nucleotides: TGCGCCAGCAGCCACGAGTTTATTGACAGCTCATATAGCAATCAGCCCCAGCATTTT. Its protein is CASSHEFIDSSYSNQPQHF.

V usage is TRBV19 and J usage is TRBJ1-2, with 7 bases lining up with TRBD1. Germline values: CDR1 LNHDA, CDR2 SQIVND (reference sequence). V shed 3 bases, J shed 4 bases, and the junction held 8 bases outside the gene matches. The CDR3 extends over 15 amino acids. The CDR3 sequence is CASSMSGQEVYGYTF. The CDR3 nucleotides are TGTGCCAGTAGTATGTCCGGACAGGAGGTCTATGGCTACACCTTC.

The rearrangement uses TRBV11-2 and TRBJ1-3; D is ambiguous. CDR3 length equals 12 residues. Trimming took 4 bases from V and 4 from J, leaving 5 bases between them. The germline CDR1 and CDR2 sequences are SGHAT and FQNNGV. This chain's CDR3 is CASSSNGNTIYF. CDR3 nucleotide sequence: TGTGCCAGCAGCTCGAACGGAAACACCATATATTTT.

This chain uses TRBV5-8 with TRBJ1-6; D uncertain. The CDR3 loop spans 13 amino acids. Per germline, CDR1 SGHTS and CDR2 YDEGEE. Trimming took 4 bases from V and 9 from J, leaving 11 bases between them. In DNA form, the CDR3 reads TGTGCCAGCAGCCTGGCCCCAAGTTCACCCCTCCACTTT. It specifies CASSLAPSSPLHF.

V gene TRBV2 combines with J gene TRBJ2-3, with 7 bases that match TRBD2. After removal of 4 bases from V and 4 bases from J, the junction contained 2 bases not matched to a gene. Germline V gene data show CDR1 as SNHLY and CDR2 as FYNNEI. The CDR3 is made up of 13 amino acids. The DNA for the CDR3 is TGTGCCAGCAGTGTGGGGGGGGCAGATACGCAGTATTTT. Encoded protein: CASSVGGADTQYF.

This chain joins TRBV6-5 and TRBJ2-5, with 7 bases aligning to TRBD1. Unmatched junction bases numbered 9, after V lost 6 bases and J lost 2 bases. The CDR3 is made up of 15 amino acids. The germline CDR1 and CDR2 sequences are MNHEY and SVGAGI. The CDR3 region has the DNA TGTGCCAGCAGCCCCAACCCGACAGGGCAAGAGACCCAGTACTTC. Encoded protein: CASSPNPTGQETQYF.

This chain joins TRBV27 and TRBJ1-5, with D maybe TRBD1 (5 bases). V was pared by 6 bases and J by 7 bases, with 16 bases between. This CDR3 is built from 14 residues. Germline values: CDR1 MNHEY, CDR2 SMNVEV (reference sequence). CDR3 nucleotides: TGTGCCAGCAGCCCCGAGGGGTTGAGGCAGCCCCAGCATTTT. Translation: CASSPEGLRQPQHF.

The rearrangement links TRBV5-1 to TRBJ2-2; D may be TRBD1 or TRBD2 (6 bases each). The CDR3 totals 15 residues. The germline gives CDR1 SGHRS, CDR2 YFSETQ. V was pared by 1 base and J by 4 bases, with 11 bases between. CDR3 residues: CASSLWGAVTGELFF. CDR3 DNA sequence: TGCGCCAGCAGCTTGTGGGGGGCTGTCACCGGGGAGCTGTTTTTT.

The rearrangement uses TRBV5-8 and TRBJ1-2; D gene ambiguous. V was cut by 5 bases and J by 5 bases, with 13 bases left in between. Germline V lookup: CDR1 SGHTS, CDR2 YDEGEE. This CDR3 contains 13 residues. The CDR3 loop reads CASSQTVQYGYTF. For the CDR3, the DNA is TGTGCCAGCAGTCAGACGGTACAATATGGCTACACCTTC.

The chain carries TRBV5-5 and TRBJ2-1; the D is unclear. V gave up 4 bases and J gave up 0 bases, with 8 bases separating them. Germline CDR1 SGHKS, CDR2 YYEKEE (reference sequence). This CDR3 has 14 amino acids. The CDR3: CASSPWSSYNEQFF. The CDR3 DNA reads as TGTGCCAGCAGCCCATGGAGCTCCTACAATGAGCAGTTCTTC.

The J gene is TRBJ2-7, the V gene TRBV12-3 or TRBV12-4, with D possibly matching TRBD1 (6 bases). V was cut by 5 bases and J by 2 bases, with 10 bases left in between. This CDR3 contains 13 residues. CDR3: CASSLGTTYEQYV. The CDR3 DNA reads TGTGCCAGCAGTCTAGGGACAACCTACGAGCAGTACGTC.

The V and J genes are TRBV3-1 (or the pseudogene TRBV3-2) and TRBJ1-2, with D possibly TRBD1 on 5 matching bases. The CDR3 is 15 residues long. Germline assignment: CDR1 LGHDT and CDR2 YNNKEL (reference sequence). Trimming removed 3 bases from V and 6 bases from J, with 17 bases in between. Here the CDR3 DNA reads TGTGCCAGCAGCCACTTAGGAAGGCAGGGTCATGGCTACACCTTC. Translating gives CASSHLGRQGHGYTF.

This clone was seen only a few times. This chain uses TRBV27 with TRBJ1-2; the D gene is possibly TRBD1 (6 bases). V was shortened by 4 bases and J by 2 bases, with 14 bases between the two germline ends. This CDR3 region has 15 residues. Germline loops: CDR1 MNHEY, CDR2 SMNVEV (reference sequence). CDR3 protein: CASSSGGGENYGYTF. The CDR3 DNA sequence: TGTGCCAGCAGTTCTGGGGGCGGGGAAAACTATGGCTACACCTTC.

This sequence joins TRBV28 and TRBJ1-5; possibly TRBD1 for D (5 bases). CDR1 MDHEN and CDR2 SYDVKM come from the germline V gene. CDR3 size: 15 residues. The V gene lost 6 bases and the J gene lost 5 bases, with 17 bases spanning the gap. In DNA, the CDR3 is TGTGCCAGCAGCTTTACAGGAGAGTGGGATCAGCCCCAGCATTTT. Its protein product is CASSFTGEWDQPQHF.

This chain links TRBV7-2 with TRBJ2-3; 9 bases align to TRBD2. The CDR3 runs to 17 residues. The V gene end was trimmed by 1 base and the J gene end by 5 bases; junction bases not matched to a gene: 10. Germline assignment: CDR1 SGHTA and CDR2 FQGNSA. Written as DNA, the CDR3 is TGTGCCAGCAGCTTAGGGTGGCTAGCGGGGCGGTTAGATACGCAGTATTTT. It specifies CASSLGWLAGRLDTQYF.

This chain links TRBV28 with TRBJ1-5; 12 positions match TRBD1. Germline CDR1 is MDHEN and CDR2 is SYDVKM. V was pared by 4 bases and J by 4 bases, with 2 bases of the junction left unmatched. This CDR3 contains 15 residues. For the CDR3, the DNA is TGTGCCAGCAGTTGGGACAGGGGGCGGAATCAGCCCCAGCATTTT. It is translated as CASSWDRGRNQPQHF.

The chain carries TRBV9 and TRBJ1-3; D is possibly TRBD1 (5 bases). Deletions cut 7 bases from V and 0 bases from J, with 11 bases between. CDR3 length equals 14 residues. Looked up from germline, CDR1 is SGDLS and CDR2 is YYNGEE. The CDR3 protein is CASGDSFSGNTIYF. The CDR3 nucleotides are TGTGCCAGCGGAGACAGCTTCTCTGGAAACACCATATATTTT.

This chain joins TRBV5-1 and TRBJ2-2, with TRBD1 as a possible D gene (5 bases). The V and J ends lost 0 bases and 2 bases respectively, with 8 bases between them. Germline CDR1 is SGHRS and CDR2 is YFSETQ. This CDR3 region has 15 residues. CDR3 DNA sequence: TGCGCCAGCAGCTTGGCAGGGCAAAACACCGGGGAGCTGTTTTTT. This translates into CASSLAGQNTGELFF.

This chain joins TRBV19 and TRBJ1-5, with D maybe TRBD1 (5 bases). The CDR3 runs to 15 residues. Trimming took 5 bases from V and 4 from J, leaving 15 bases between them. Germline assignment: CDR1 LNHDA and CDR2 SQIVND (reference sequence). Here the CDR3 DNA reads TGTGCCAGTAGTGGGCAGCGTGGGGCAAATCAGCCCCAGCATTTT. It encodes CASSGQRGANQPQHF.

The J gene is TRBJ1-2, the V gene TRBV28; a weak D match, TRBD1 (5 bases). V was trimmed by 7 bases and J by 5 bases, leaving 14 bases between them. The CDR3 is 13 amino acids. Per the germline V gene, CDR1 is MDHEN and CDR2 is SYDVKM. CDR3 sequence reads: CASTSGGVYGYTF. The CDR3 DNA sequence: TGTGCCAGCACCTCCGGGGGGGTATATGGCTACACCTTC.

The chain combines TRBV7-3 with TRBJ1-1; no reliable D call. Germline lookup yields CDR1 SGHTA and CDR2 FQGTGA. The CDR3 runs 13 residues. Trimming cost V 4 bases and J 1 base, with 7 bases left between them. The CDR3: CASSSGGNTEAFF. As DNA, the CDR3 is TGTGCCAGCAGCTCCGGCGGGAACACTGAAGCTTTCTTT.

This clone was observed a handful of times. This sequence joins TRBV7-8 and TRBJ1-1, with D unresolved. V shed 3 bases and J shed 1 base, with 6 bases lying between them. Germline lookup yields CDR1 SGHVS and CDR2 FQNEAQ. The CDR3 totals 13 residues. The CDR3 spells CASSFTENTEAFF. CDR3 DNA sequence: TGTGCCAGCAGCTTTACAGAGAACACTGAAGCTTTCTTT.

The rearrangement joins TRBV29-1 to TRBJ2-5, with TRBD2 as a possible D gene (5 bases). V was cut by 5 bases and J by 5 bases, with 12 bases left in between. The CDR3 consists of 12 residues. CDR1 and CDR2 (germline): SQVTM, ANQGSEA. The CDR3 DNA is TGCAGCGTTTTGTTCGGCGGGGAGACCCAGTACTTC. It encodes CSVLFGGETQYF.

The CDR3 reads CASRNDRAITEAFF. CDR3 bases: TGTGCCAGTAGGAACGACAGGGCTATCACTGAAGCTTTCTTT. This sequence joins TRBV19 and TRBJ1-1; 7 bases are shared with TRBD1. CDR3 size: 14 residues. Losses at the gene ends were 6 bases for V and 4 bases for J; bases not matched to a gene: 8. The V gene's germline CDR1 is LNHDA and CDR2 SQIVND (reference sequence).

The rearrangement joins TRBV25-1 to TRBJ1-6; no clear D gene. Looked up from germline, CDR1 is MGHDK and CDR2 is SYGVNS. The CDR3 has 15 residues. V was clipped by 1 base and J by 3 bases, with 7 bases between them. CDR3 protein: CASSESAYYNSPLHF. The CDR3 DNA reads as TGTGCCAGCAGTGAATCCGCTTACTATAATTCACCCCTCCACTTT.

The chain recombines TRBV12-3 or TRBV12-4 with TRBJ1-1, with D hard to call. This CDR3 contains 11 residues. The V and J ends lost 7 bases and 4 bases respectively, with 7 bases between them. CDR3 loop: CASMRTTEAFF. DNA of the CDR3: TGTGCCAGCATGCGGACCACTGAAGCTTTCTTT.